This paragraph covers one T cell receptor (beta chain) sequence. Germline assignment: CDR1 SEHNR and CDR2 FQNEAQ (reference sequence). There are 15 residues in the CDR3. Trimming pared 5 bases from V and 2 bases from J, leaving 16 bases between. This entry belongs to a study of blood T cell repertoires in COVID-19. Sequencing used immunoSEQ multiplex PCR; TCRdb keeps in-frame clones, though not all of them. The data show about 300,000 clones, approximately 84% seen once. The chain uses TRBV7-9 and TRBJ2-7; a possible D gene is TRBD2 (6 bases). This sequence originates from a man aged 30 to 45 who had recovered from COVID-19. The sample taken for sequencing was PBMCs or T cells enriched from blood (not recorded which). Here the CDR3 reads CASSPALAPTYEQYF. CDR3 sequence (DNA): TGTGCCAGCAGCCCGGCCCTAGCGCCTACCTACGAGCAGTACTTC.